The 14 T cell receptor beta chains presented below share a single source sample, sequenced in a study of ipilimumab plus nivolumab after autologous stem cell transplantation. Only in-frame clones appear in the TCRdb table, and some are missing; sequencing was by immunoSEQ multiplex PCR. The sample records fewer than 20,000 clones, 75% to 85% being singletons. Sequenced material: PBMCs, taken in a trial of ipilimumab plus nivolumab as post-transplant consolidation. These receptors were collected from a male donor with diffuse large B-cell lymphoma.

This sequence joins TRBV4-3 and TRBJ1-6, with 9 bases lining up with TRBD1. CDR1 and CDR2 (germline): LGHNA, YSLEER. This CDR3 is built from 16 residues. The V and J ends lost 0 bases and 6 bases, in that order; junction bases with no gene match: 3. CDR3: CASSQDRDRANSPLHF. CDR3 coding DNA: TGCGCCAGCAGCCAAGATCGGGACAGGGCTAATTCACCCCTCCACTTT.

This chain's CDR3 is CASSPDGNTIYF. Written as DNA, the CDR3 is TGTGCCAGCAGCCCGGATGGAAACACCATATATTTT. The chain carries TRBV5-4 and TRBJ1-3; D gene unclear. Between the trimmed V and J ends, which lost 4 bases and 3 bases, there was a span of 5 bases. The CDR3 has 12 residues. CDR1 is SGHNT and CDR2 is YYREEE in the germline V gene (reference sequence).

The chain uses TRBV27 and TRBJ2-7; 11 bases match TRBD1. CDR1 and CDR2 (germline): MNHEY, SMNVEV (reference sequence). The CDR3 has 15 residues. The junction had 4 bases not matched to a gene; V was cut back by 5 bases and J by 1 base. The CDR3 DNA reads TGTGCCAGCAGTGACCGGGACAGGGGGTCCTACGAGCAGTACTTC. The encoded protein is CASSDRDRGSYEQYF.

The chain employs TRBV29-1 and TRBJ2-2; no firm D call. Trimming took 0 bases from V and 1 from J, leaving 15 bases between them. Germline CDR1 SQVTM, CDR2 ANQGSEA. This CDR3 comprises 17 residues. CDR3 region: CSVEDQWGFGNTGELFF. The CDR3 bases are TGCAGCGTTGAAGATCAATGGGGTTTCGGGAACACCGGGGAGCTGTTTTTT.

V usage is TRBV6-5 and J usage is TRBJ2-5; 8 bases agree with TRBD1. With V trimmed by 5 bases and J by 4 bases, 6 bases remained unmatched. Germline V gene sequence: CDR1 MNHEY, CDR2 SVGAGI. The length of the CDR3 is 14 residues. DNA of the CDR3: TGTGCCAGCAGTCTGACAGGGGACCCAGAGACCCAGTACTTC. It specifies CASSLTGDPETQYF.

V gene TRBV7-9 combines with J gene TRBJ2-1, with 7 bases identical to TRBD1. CDR1 is SEHNR, CDR2 FQNEAQ, per germline (reference sequence). V lost 1 base to trimming and J lost 12 bases; unmatched junction nucleotides: 3. This CDR3 has 12 residues. The chain's CDR3 is CASSLEGASQFF. In DNA, the CDR3 is TGTGCCAGCAGCTTAGAGGGGGCCTCGCAGTTCTTC.

The chain is built from TRBV19 and TRBJ1-1; a weak D match, TRBD1 (6 bases). CDR3 length: 16 amino acids. CDR1 and CDR2 from the germline V gene are LNHDA and SQIVND (reference sequence). V lost 2 bases and J 1 base, leaving 14 bases between the germline ends. The DNA of the CDR3 is TGTGCCAGTAGTATAACACCGGGCAGGGGGAACACTGAAGCTTTCTTT. This codes for CASSITPGRGNTEAFF.

This chain uses TRBV28 with TRBJ2-3; unclear D gene. Germline CDR1 MDHEN, CDR2 SYDVKM. The V end was cut by 8 bases, the J end by 6 bases, with 18 bases between. The CDR3 consists of 14 residues. The CDR3: CASGIITTADTQYF. CDR3 DNA sequence: TGTGCCAGCGGAATCATAACTACCGCTGATACGCAGTATTTT.

The rearrangement links TRBV7-9 to TRBJ2-7; the D is unclear. Trimming shortened V by 5 bases and J by 4 bases, and 6 bases separated the two germline ends. CDR1 is SEHNR and CDR2 is FQNEAQ in the germline V gene (reference sequence). The CDR3 length is 11 residues. In DNA, the CDR3 is TGTGCCAGCAGCCCCTCTTACGAGCAGTACTTC. This sequence encodes CASSPSYEQYF.

The V gene is TRBV2, the J gene TRBJ1-1, with D uncertain. V lost 6 bases and J 1 base, leaving 12 bases between the germline ends. CDR3 length: 14 amino acids. CDR1 is SNHLY and CDR2 is FYNNEI in the germline V gene. The CDR3 reads CASSADGGNTEAFF. CDR3 sequence (DNA): TGTGCCAGCAGCGCCGATGGAGGGAACACTGAAGCTTTCTTT.

In this sample, this clone turned up once. The chain is built from TRBV9 and TRBJ1-3; perhaps TRBD1 as D (5 bases). This CDR3 region has 17 residues. V lost 0 bases to trimming and J lost 0 bases, with 13 bases between them. Looked up from germline, CDR1 is SGDLS and CDR2 is YYNGEE. The CDR3 here is CASSVGSRGSSGNTIYF. For the CDR3, the DNA is TGTGCCAGCAGCGTAGGGAGTCGGGGGAGCTCTGGAAACACCATATATTTT.

V and J are TRBV9 and TRBJ1-4; D unclear. Trimming shortened V by 0 bases and J by 0 bases, and 12 bases separated the two germline ends. The CDR3 contains 17 residues. Germline V gene lookup returns CDR1 SGDLS and CDR2 YYNGEE. CDR3 coding DNA: TGTGCCAGCAGCGTAGTGCCTGACGGTGCAACTAATGAAAAACTGTTTTTT. This encodes CASSVVPDGATNEKLFF. The full variable domain, completed using reference TRBV9 and TRBJ1-4, is DSGVTQTPKHLITATGQRVTLRCSPRSGDLSVYWYQQSLDQGLQFLIQYYNGEERAKGNILERFSAQQFPDLHSELNLSSLELGDSALYFCASSVVPDGATNEKLFFGSGTQLSVL.

This chain uses TRBV5-6 with TRBJ1-1; D is possibly TRBD1 (6 bases). The V gene's germline CDR1 is SGHDT and CDR2 YYEEEE. V dropped 0 bases and J dropped 4 bases, with 7 bases sitting between them. The CDR3 loop spans 13 amino acids. The DNA of the CDR3 is TGTGCCAGCAGCTTGGTGGGGGCCACTGAAGCTTTCTTT. This encodes CASSLVGATEAFF.

The chain recombines TRBV28 with TRBJ1-1, with D unresolved. Trimming removed 3 bases from V and 1 base from J, with 9 bases in between. CDR1 and CDR2 (germline): MDHEN, SYDVKM. This CDR3 spans 14 amino acids. DNA for the CDR3: TGTGCCAGCAGTTTGGTTTTAGGGAACACTGAAGCTTTCTTT. It yields the protein CASSLVLGNTEAFF.